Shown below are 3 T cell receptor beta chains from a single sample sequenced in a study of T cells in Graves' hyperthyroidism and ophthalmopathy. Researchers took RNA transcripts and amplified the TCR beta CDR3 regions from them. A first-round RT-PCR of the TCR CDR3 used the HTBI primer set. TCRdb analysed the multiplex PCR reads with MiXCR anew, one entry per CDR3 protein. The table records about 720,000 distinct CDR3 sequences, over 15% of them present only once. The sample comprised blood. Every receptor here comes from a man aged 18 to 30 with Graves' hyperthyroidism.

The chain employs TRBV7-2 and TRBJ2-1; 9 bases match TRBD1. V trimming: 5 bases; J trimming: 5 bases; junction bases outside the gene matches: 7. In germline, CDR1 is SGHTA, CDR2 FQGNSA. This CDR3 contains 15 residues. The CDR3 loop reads CASSRGDRANNEQFF. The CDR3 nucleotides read TGTGCCAGCAGCCGTGGGGACAGGGCTAACAATGAGCAGTTCTTC.

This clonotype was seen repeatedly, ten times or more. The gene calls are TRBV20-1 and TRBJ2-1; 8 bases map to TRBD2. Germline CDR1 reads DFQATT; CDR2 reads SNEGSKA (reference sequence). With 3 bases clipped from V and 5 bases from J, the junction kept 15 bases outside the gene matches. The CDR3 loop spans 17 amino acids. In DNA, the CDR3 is TGCAGTGCTAGGCCCCAAGTCAGCGGGAGACCCGACAATGAGCAGTTCTTC. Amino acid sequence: CSARPQVSGRPDNEQFF.

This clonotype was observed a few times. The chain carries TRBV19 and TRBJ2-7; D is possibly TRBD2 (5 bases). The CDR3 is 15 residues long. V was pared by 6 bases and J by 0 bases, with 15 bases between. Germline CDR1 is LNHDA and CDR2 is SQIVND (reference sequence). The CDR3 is CASRSLSGNSYEQYF. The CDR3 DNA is TGTGCCAGTAGATCCTTGAGCGGCAACTCCTACGAGCAGTACTTC.